Following are 30 T cell receptor beta chains from one sample sequenced in a study of T-cell memory formation after mild COVID-19. TCRdb reprocessed the 5' RACE reads with MiXCR, giving one entry per CDR3 protein. The sample yields roughly 130,000 distinct CDR3 sequences, 15% to 20% seen once. Sequences were obtained from PBMCs or a T cell subset sorted from them (not recorded which). Receptor source: a young man who had mild COVID-19 (a few samples of this study predate the infection). Cell type and time point are not known.

This clonotype was observed a handful of times. DNA for the CDR3: TGTGCCAGCAGCGTAGTCGATGTCAAGGAGACCCAGTACTTC. This gives the protein CASSVVDVKETQYF. The chain links TRBV9 to TRBJ2-5, with D unclear. The germline V gene encodes CDR1 SGDLS and CDR2 YYNGEE. This CDR3 is 14 amino acids long. Trimming took off 0 bases at V and 5 bases at J, with 11 bases between the two ends.

This clonotype was seen a handful of times. This chain connects TRBV6-1 to TRBJ1-2, with TRBD1 matching over 9 bases. The CDR3 is 14 residues long. Germline V gives CDR1 MNHNS, CDR2 SASEGT. The V segment lost 7 bases and the J segment 4 bases; nucleotides outside the gene matches: 7. CDR3 loop: CASNSVGQGYGYTF. As DNA, the CDR3 is TGTGCCAGCAACTCCGTGGGACAGGGCTATGGCTACACCTTC.

In this sample, this clonotype turned up a few times. The chain uses TRBV18 and TRBJ2-6, with D perhaps matching TRBD2 (5 bases). Per germline, CDR1 KGHSH and CDR2 LQKENI. V shed 6 bases and J shed 0 bases, with 9 bases lying between them. The CDR3 totals 15 residues. For the CDR3, the DNA is TGTGCCAGCTCCACACGGGGCTCTGGGGCCAACGTCCTGACTTTC. Its translation is CASSTRGSGANVLTF. Full variable domain (missing parts from reference TRBV18 and TRBJ2-6): NAGVMQNPRHLVRRRGQEARLRCSPMKGHSHVYWYRQLPEEGLKFMVYLQKENIIDESGMPKERFSAEFPKEGPSILRIQQVVRGDSAAYFCASSTRGSGANVLTFGAGSRLTVL.

The chain joins TRBV7-2 to TRBJ2-6; D gene uncertain. The germline CDR1 and CDR2 sequences are SGHTA and FQGNSA. V lost 3 bases, J lost 0 bases, and 3 bases lay in between. This CDR3 has 14 residues. The CDR3 is CASSLASGANVLTF. The CDR3 DNA sequence: TGTGCCAGCAGCTTGGCCTCTGGGGCCAACGTCCTGACTTTC.

This clonotype showed up just a few times. The V and J genes are TRBV20-1 and TRBJ2-5; 8 nucleotides line up with TRBD1. This CDR3 has 12 residues. The junction had 4 bases not matched to a gene; V was cut back by 3 bases and J by 7 bases. Per germline, CDR1 DFQATT and CDR2 SNEGSKA (reference sequence). The CDR3 loop is CSASRGQGTQYF. The DNA for the CDR3 is TGCAGTGCTAGCAGGGGGCAGGGGACCCAGTACTTC.

This clonotype was detected only a few times. The chain is built from TRBV29-1 and TRBJ1-4, with D possibly matching TRBD1 (5 bases). The germline gives CDR1 SQVTM, CDR2 ANQGSEA. V was shortened by 1 base and J by 4 bases, with 13 bases between the two germline ends. The CDR3 contains 15 residues. CDR3 nucleotide sequence: TGCAGCGTTGAAGGTTCGACAGAGAATAATGAAAAACTGTTTTTT. Translated: CSVEGSTENNEKLFF.

In its sample, this clonotype was seen a few times. V and J are TRBV5-1 and TRBJ1-3; D uncertain. CDR1 is SGHRS, CDR2 YFSETQ, per germline. The CDR3 extends over 14 amino acids. V lost 1 base to trimming and J lost 2 bases, with 7 bases between them. CDR3 residues: CASSLNGAGNTIYF. In DNA, the CDR3 is TGCGCCAGCAGCTTGAACGGGGCTGGAAACACCATATATTTT.

The V call is TRBV7-2, the J call TRBJ2-5; no clear D gene. CDR1 is SGHTA and CDR2 is FQGNSA in the germline V gene. This CDR3 region has 14 residues. V lost 1 base, J lost 3 bases, and 9 bases lay in between. CDR3 protein: CASSLEVSEETQYF. The CDR3 region has the DNA TGTGCCAGCAGCTTAGAGGTCTCCGAAGAGACCCAGTACTTC.

About this clonotype: At one end the junction does not follow the germline gene, possibly because of a read error. The chain employs TRBV5-1 and TRBJ2-2, with D possibly TRBD1 on 5 matching bases. CDR1 and CDR2 (germline): SGHRS, YFSETQ. The CDR3 sequence is 15 residues long. CDR3 region: CASTLATGDTGELFF. The CDR3 DNA is TGCGCCAGCACCTTGGCCACAGGAGACACCGGGGAGCTGTTTTTT.

The chain combines TRBV3-1 with TRBJ1-1; 7 nucleotides match TRBD1. The trim removed 8 bases at V and 14 bases at J, leaving 20 bases unmatched. The CDR3 contains 14 residues. Germline V CDR1 and CDR2: LGHDT, YNNKEL (reference sequence). In DNA form, the CDR3 reads TGTGCCAGCTCCCTCCTCGGACAGGCGTCCCCAAGCTTCTTT. Translated, it gives CASSLLGQASPSFF.

This clonotype showed up just a few times. V usage is TRBV6-5 and J usage is TRBJ2-3; D not resolved. V was trimmed by 0 bases and J by 6 bases, leaving 10 bases between them. Germline CDR1 is MNHEY and CDR2 is SVGAGI. The CDR3 runs 14 residues. The CDR3 loop is CASSYSSVGDTQYF. CDR3 bases: TGTGCCAGCAGTTACTCTTCAGTCGGGGATACGCAGTATTTT.

V and J are TRBV3-1 and TRBJ2-5, with no clear D. Germline CDR1 is LGHDT and CDR2 is YNNKEL (reference sequence). The CDR3 sequence is 16 residues long. Trimming removed 0 bases from V and 0 bases from J, with 11 bases in between. The CDR3 nucleotides are TGTGCCAGCAGCCAAGAAGGCCGAGGTAACCAAGAGACCCAGTACTTC. Its translation: CASSQEGRGNQETQYF.

V and J are TRBV14 and TRBJ1-4; the match to TRBD1 covers 10 bases. CDR1 is SGHDN and CDR2 is FVKESK in the germline V gene. The length of the CDR3 is 15 residues. The ends lost 2 bases at V and 8 bases at J; junction bases unmatched: 5. The CDR3 nucleotides are TGTGCCAGCAGCCAACTCGGGACAGGGGTAGAAAAACTGTTTTTT. This encodes CASSQLGTGVEKLFF.

This clonotype came up many times. The CDR3 nucleotides are TGTGCCGGCCGGGACACCTACCAAGAGACCCAGTACTTC. This encodes CAGRDTYQETQYF. The V gene is TRBV10-3, the J gene TRBJ2-5, with TRBD1 as a possible D gene (6 bases). This CDR3 contains 13 residues. CDR1 and CDR2 (germline): ENHRY, SYGVKD. The ends were cut back, 11 bases at V and 0 bases at J, with 13 bases in the middle.

This clonotype was seen a handful of times. The chain is built from TRBV3-1 and TRBJ2-1; D is perhaps TRBD1 (5 bases). Between the trimmed V and J ends, which lost 4 bases and 10 bases, there was a span of 17 bases. The CDR3 runs to 14 residues. The V gene's germline CDR1 is LGHDT and CDR2 YNNKEL (reference sequence). CDR3 bases: TGTGCCAGCAGCCGAACAATGACAGACACCGAGCAGTTCTTC. Protein: CASSRTMTDTEQFF.

This sequence joins TRBV5-1 and TRBJ1-2; D might be TRBD1 (5 bases). Germline CDR1 is SGHRS and CDR2 is YFSETQ. The CDR3 covers 15 residues. V lost 0 bases and J 5 bases, leaving 14 bases between the germline ends. This chain's CDR3 is CASSLAAGMGYGYTF. The CDR3 nucleotides read TGCGCCAGCAGCTTGGCCGCAGGGATGGGTTATGGCTACACCTTC.

This clonotype appeared a few times. The chain carries TRBV20-1 and TRBJ2-1, with 9 bases matching TRBD2. Trimming at V came to 1 base and at J to 3 bases, leaving 4 bases not matched to a gene. CDR1 and CDR2 (germline): DFQATT, SNEGSKA (reference sequence). The CDR3 covers 15 residues. The CDR3 protein is CSARGSGGGYNEQFF. The CDR3 DNA sequence: TGCAGTGCTAGAGGTAGCGGGGGAGGCTACAATGAGCAGTTCTTC.

V usage is TRBV7-9 and J usage is TRBJ1-1, with D possibly TRBD1 on 6 matching bases. In germline, CDR1 is SEHNR, CDR2 FQNEAQ (reference sequence). V shed 3 bases and J shed 5 bases, with 16 bases lying between them. The CDR3 extends over 15 amino acids. CDR3 region: CASSFWAGVDTEAFF. CDR3 nucleotide sequence: TGTGCCAGCAGCTTCTGGGCAGGGGTAGATACTGAAGCTTTCTTT. The full variable domain, completed using reference TRBV7-9 and TRBJ1-1, is DTGVSQNPRHKITKRGQNVTFRCDPISEHNRLYWYRQTLGQGPEFLTYFQNEAQLEKSRLLSDRFSAERPKGSFSTLEIQRTEQGDSAMYLCASSFWAGVDTEAFFGQGTRLTVV.

The table lists this clonotype with many counts. V is TRBV3-1 and J is TRBJ2-1, with 8 bases that match TRBD2. Unmatched junction bases numbered 8, after V lost 1 base and J lost 9 bases. CDR1 and CDR2 from the germline V gene are LGHDT and YNNKEL (reference sequence). The CDR3 spans 15 residues. Here the CDR3 DNA reads TGTGCCAGCAGCCAAGGGGTCGGGGGGGCCGCTGAGCAGTTCTTC. This sequence encodes CASSQGVGGAAEQFF.

This clonotype was detected only a few times. The chain combines TRBV5-1 with TRBJ2-2, with 11 bases aligning to TRBD2. Germline CDR1 is SGHRS and CDR2 is YFSETQ. Losses at the gene ends were 0 bases for V and 5 bases for J; bases not matched to a gene: 3. CDR3 length: 16 residues. CDR3 amino acids: CASSLATSGETGELFF. CDR3 DNA: TGCGCCAGCAGCTTGGCGACTAGCGGGGAGACCGGGGAGCTGTTTTTT.

The table lists this clonotype with a few counts. V and J are TRBV12-3 or TRBV12-4 and TRBJ2-3; D might be TRBD1 or TRBD2, each matching 5 bases. This CDR3 is built from 13 residues. Trimming removed 5 bases from V and 10 bases from J, with 16 bases in between. The CDR3 DNA follows: TGTGCCAGCAGTCCTCAGGAGGCCAGGGCGCAGTATTTT. Translated: CASSPQEARAQYF.

The chain employs TRBV12-3 or TRBV12-4 and TRBJ1-5; 7 bases map to TRBD1. Trimming removed 3 bases from V and 6 bases from J; junction bases left unmatched: 2. CDR3 length: 13 amino acids. The CDR3 region has the DNA TGTGCCAGCAGTTTCGGGGACAGTCAGCCCCAGCATTTT. It codes for CASSFGDSQPQHF.

The chain couples TRBV24-1 to TRBJ2-3; D is unclear. This CDR3 spans 15 amino acids. Germline CDR1 and CDR2: KGHDR and SFDVKD. V was cut by 4 bases and J by 6 bases, with 16 bases left in between. CDR3: CATSETQNSPDTQYF. The CDR3 coding sequence is TGTGCCACCAGTGAGACACAGAATAGTCCTGATACGCAGTATTTT.

This clonotype occurred a few times. This chain uses TRBV15 with TRBJ2-1; a weak D match, TRBD1 (6 bases). The V and J ends lost 1 base and 6 bases respectively, with 13 bases between them. The CDR3 sequence is 15 residues long. The germline gives CDR1 LNHNV, CDR2 YYDKDF (reference sequence). CDR3 region: CATSRGGLAVNEQFF. In DNA, the CDR3 is TGTGCCACCAGCAGAGGGGGGCTAGCTGTCAATGAGCAGTTCTTC.

This clonotype has only a few counts. The J gene is TRBJ2-5, the V gene TRBV5-1, with D possibly called TRBD1 or TRBD2 (6 bases each). V lost 4 bases, J lost 5 bases, and 18 bases lay in between. CDR1 and CDR2 from the germline V gene are SGHRS and YFSETQ. The CDR3 is 15 residues long. CDR3: CASSPGAGSEETQYF. The CDR3 DNA is TGCGCCAGCAGCCCGGGGGCGGGGAGCGAGGAGACCCAGTACTTC.

This clonotype was detected a few times. CDR3 DNA: TGTGCCAGCAGTCCGGGGACAGGATCGAACTATGGCTACACCTTC. This codes for CASSPGTGSNYGYTF. The chain recombines TRBV6-5 with TRBJ1-2, with 8 bases aligning to TRBD1. CDR1 MNHEY and CDR2 SVGAGI come from the germline V gene. V dropped 5 bases and J dropped 2; count of bases not matched to a gene: 7. There are 15 residues in the CDR3.

This clonotype turned up a few times. CDR3 residues: CSVEGGAGGYTF. In nucleotides, the CDR3 is TGCAGCGTTGAGGGGGGGGCAGGTGGCTACACCTTC. The chain joins TRBV29-1 to TRBJ1-2, with D perhaps TRBD1 (6 bases). The CDR3 is 12 amino acids. CDR1 and CDR2 from the germline V gene are SQVTM and ANQGSEA. The V and J ends lost 3 bases and 7 bases respectively, with 12 bases between them. Full variable domain (rest looked up from reference TRBV29-1 and TRBJ1-2): SAVISQKPSRDICQRGTSLTIQCQVDSQVTMMFWYRQQPGQSLTLIATANQGSEATYESGFVIDKFPISRPNLTFSTLTVSNMSPEDSSIYLCSVEGGAGGYTFGSGTRLTVV.

V is TRBV28 and J is TRBJ1-5; D call uncertain. Trimming took off 3 bases at V and 11 bases at J, with 8 bases between the two ends. The germline gives CDR1 MDHEN, CDR2 SYDVKM. The CDR3 consists of 11 residues. CDR3 amino acids: CASSFRLSQHF. The CDR3 DNA follows: TGTGCCAGCAGTTTCAGGCTATCCCAGCATTTT.

V is TRBV18 and J is TRBJ1-3, with D hard to call. V gave up 3 bases and J gave up 1 base, with 4 bases separating them. In germline, CDR1 is KGHSH, CDR2 LQKENI. The CDR3 runs to 13 residues. The CDR3 coding sequence is TGTGCCAGCTCACCTGGGTCTGGAAACACCATATATTTT. This translates into CASSPGSGNTIYF.

This clonotype was recorded many times. This rearrangement joins TRBV20-1 to TRBJ2-3; 8 bases map to TRBD2. The CDR3 runs 14 residues. Losses at the gene ends were 2 bases for V and 5 bases for J; bases not matched to a gene: 6. The germline CDR1 and CDR2 sequences are DFQATT and SNEGSKA (reference sequence). The CDR3 DNA sequence: TGCAGTGCTAGATCGCGGGGGGTCGTAGATACGCAGTATTTT. This codes for CSARSRGVVDTQYF.